The 23 T cell receptor beta chains listed next were all sequenced from one sample in a study of T cells in Graves' hyperthyroidism and ophthalmopathy. TCR beta CDR3 regions were amplified from RNA transcripts. First-round RT-PCR of the TCR CDR3 relied on the HTBI primer set. MiXCR was run by TCRdb on the multiplex PCR reads, yielding one entry per CDR3 protein. The profile shows 750,000 to 900,000 distinct CDR3 sequences, 35% to 45% of them singletons. Sequences were obtained from blood. These receptors originate from a man younger than 35 with Graves' hyperthyroidism.

J is TRBJ1-2 and V is TRBV9; maybe TRBD1 (5 bases). The V gene lost 4 bases and the J gene lost 1 base, with 14 bases spanning the gap. Germline CDR1 reads SGDLS; CDR2 reads YYNGEE. There are 15 residues in the CDR3. The CDR3 DNA reads as TGTGCCAGCAGCCTCTCGGGGCAGCTTAACTATGGCTACACCTTC. Protein: CASSLSGQLNYGYTF.

The V gene is TRBV7-8, the J gene TRBJ1-1; no definite D call. Per germline, CDR1 SGHVS and CDR2 FQNEAQ. V lost 8 bases and J 2 bases, leaving 15 bases between the germline ends. The length of the CDR3 is 14 residues. CDR3: CASALRHHNTEAFF. The DNA for the CDR3 is TGTGCCAGCGCCCTTAGGCACCATAACACTGAAGCTTTCTTT.

The chain uses TRBV20-1 and TRBJ1-4, with 10 bases that match TRBD1. There are 15 residues in the CDR3. Germline CDR1 is DFQATT and CDR2 is SNEGSKA (reference sequence). V was clipped by 2 bases and J by 6 bases; unmatched bases: 6. The DNA of the CDR3 is TGCAGTGCTAGACGAATCGGGACAGGGGATGAAAAACTGTTTTTT. It encodes CSARRIGTGDEKLFF.

The V call is TRBV7-8, the J call TRBJ2-7, with 10 bases identical to TRBD2. The CDR3 is made up of 14 amino acids. Unmatched junction bases numbered 7, after V lost 4 bases and J lost 7 bases. The germline V gene has CDR1 SGHVS and CDR2 FQNEAQ. CDR3 protein: CASSWGGLAREQYF. DNA of the CDR3: TGTGCCAGCAGCTGGGGGGGACTAGCGAGGGAGCAGTACTTC.

In its sample, this clonotype was seen many times. This chain joins TRBV7-2 and TRBJ1-1; unclear D gene. V dropped 1 base and J dropped 4 bases, with 13 bases sitting between them. The V gene's germline CDR1 is SGHTA and CDR2 FQGNSA. The CDR3 loop spans 15 amino acids. CDR3 nucleotides: TGTGCCAGCAGCTTAGGTGGAGGGAGGATCACTGAAGCTTTCTTT. It is translated as CASSLGGGRITEAFF.

This rearrangement joins TRBV6-5 to TRBJ2-7, with D possibly called TRBD1 or TRBD2 (7 bases each). V was shortened by 5 bases and J by 5 bases, with 25 bases between the two germline ends. The germline gives CDR1 MNHEY, CDR2 SVGAGI. CDR3 length: 17 amino acids. CDR3 DNA: TGTGCCAGCAGTCCTCACAGGGGTGGCAGGGAGGGGAACGAGCAGTACTTC. Amino acids: CASSPHRGGREGNEQYF.

This chain joins TRBV2 and TRBJ1-1; 7 bases are shared with TRBD1. This CDR3 contains 15 residues. Trimming at V came to 4 bases and at J to 1 base, leaving 6 bases not matched to a gene. CDR1 and CDR2 from the germline V gene are SNHLY and FYNNEI. CDR3 loop: CASSASNRGNTEAFF. In DNA form, the CDR3 reads TGTGCCAGCAGTGCCTCTAACAGGGGGAACACTGAAGCTTTCTTT.

V gene TRBV5-6 combines with J gene TRBJ2-7; no clear D. Trimming stripped 6 bases from V and 5 bases from J, with 15 bases between. The CDR3 length is 13 residues. Germline CDR1 is SGHDT and CDR2 is YYEEEE. This chain's CDR3 is CASTNQPGDEQYF. In nucleotides, the CDR3 is TGTGCCAGCACTAATCAACCAGGCGACGAGCAGTACTTC.

Many counts were recorded for this clonotype. The J gene is TRBJ2-6, the V gene TRBV20-1; D may be TRBD1 (6 bases). Germline V lookup: CDR1 DFQATT, CDR2 SNEGSKA (reference sequence). V shed 5 bases and J shed 2 bases, with 7 bases lying between them. This CDR3 contains 13 residues. As DNA, the CDR3 is TGCAGTGCTTACAGGGCTGGGGCCAACGTCCTGACTTTC. This translates into CSAYRAGANVLTF.

This rearrangement joins TRBV7-9 to TRBJ2-5, with D possibly being TRBD1 (5 bases). CDR3 length equals 15 residues. Germline-derived CDR1 and CDR2 are SEHNR and FQNEAQ (reference sequence). V was cut by 11 bases and J by 2 bases, with 21 bases left in between. The CDR3 bases are TGTGCCTGCCAACGATACTGGACATTACAAGAGACCCAGTACTTC. Translation gives CACQRYWTLQETQYF.

Regarding this clonotype: No conserved phenylalanine or tryptophan ends this CDR3, so it is likely a read error. The genes are TRBV5-4 and TRBJ1-6; TRBD1 is a possible D gene (5 bases). CDR3 length: 13 amino acids. Trimming removed 4 bases from V and 9 bases from J, with 11 bases in between. Germline assignment: CDR1 SGHNT and CDR2 YYREEE (reference sequence). This CDR3 is CASSQSGTSPLHS. CDR3 nucleotide sequence: TGTGCCAGCAGCCAATCAGGGACTTCACCCCTCCACTCT.

This clonotype came up many times. The V call is TRBV10-3, the J call TRBJ2-7, with D maybe TRBD1 (5 bases). The ends were cut back, 6 bases at V and 5 bases at J, with 8 bases in the middle. Germline V gives CDR1 ENHRY, CDR2 SYGVKD. The CDR3 is made up of 11 amino acids. CDR3 protein: CAISSRDEQYF. The CDR3, as DNA: TGTGCCATCAGCTCCAGGGACGAGCAGTACTTC.

The sample holds a few counts of this clonotype. J is TRBJ2-7 and V is TRBV19, with 14 nucleotides matching TRBD2. The CDR3 extends over 15 amino acids. Germline CDR1 LNHDA, CDR2 SQIVND (reference sequence). J lost 6 bases, V lost 5 bases, and 6 bases had no gene match. The CDR3 loop is CASSPGLAGAAEQYF. The CDR3, as DNA: TGTGCCAGTAGTCCGGGACTAGCGGGAGCGGCCGAGCAGTACTTC.

Only a few counts were recorded for this clonotype. The V gene is TRBV13, the J gene TRBJ1-1; 9 nucleotides match TRBD1. Trimming at V came to 5 bases and at J to 7 bases, leaving 8 bases not matched to a gene. The CDR3 loop spans 14 amino acids. The V gene's germline CDR1 is PRHDT and CDR2 FYEKMQ (reference sequence). CDR3 residues: CASSPGQGLGEAFF. For the CDR3, the DNA is TGTGCCAGCAGCCCAGGACAGGGGTTGGGTGAAGCTTTCTTT.

This clonotype was detected only a few times. This chain links TRBV19 with TRBJ1-5; 7 bases agree with TRBD1. The CDR3 is 16 amino acids. After removal of 3 bases from V and 4 bases from J, the junction contained 9 bases not matched to a gene. The germline gives CDR1 LNHDA, CDR2 SQIVND (reference sequence). The CDR3 DNA sequence: TGTGCCAGTAGTATGGTGCCCGGGACAGAAAATCAGCCCCAGCATTTT. The encoded protein is CASSMVPGTENQPQHF.

Comments on this clonotype: A much larger clonotype is one base distant, so this may be a read error. For the CDR3, the DNA is TGTGCCACCAGCAGATCCTTTAACAACAGAGACACTGAAGCTTTCTTT. It codes for CATSRSFNNRDTEAFF. The V gene is TRBV15, the J gene TRBJ1-1; D gene ambiguous. V was cut by 2 bases and J by 3 bases, with 16 bases left in between. The length of the CDR3 is 16 residues. From germline, CDR1 is LNHNV and CDR2 YYDKDF (reference sequence).

To note about this clonotype: A junction boundary mismatches the germline segment, possibly from a read error. The chain is built from TRBV7-9 and TRBJ2-7; 7 bases are a match to TRBD2. This CDR3 has 16 amino acids. Per germline, CDR1 SEHNR and CDR2 FQNEAQ (reference sequence). This chain's CDR3 is CASSRSASGDSYEQYF. CDR3 bases: TGCGCCAGCAGCCGGAGTGCTAGCGGAGACTCGTACGAGCAGTACTTC.

This clonotype has a count of ten or more. The V gene is TRBV24-1, the J gene TRBJ1-1; no clear D gene. V was pared by 3 bases and J by 3 bases, with 4 bases between. The CDR3 is made up of 12 amino acids. Germline assignment: CDR1 KGHDR and CDR2 SFDVKD. CDR3 sequence reads: CATSDGYTEAFF. The CDR3 DNA reads TGTGCCACCAGTGATGGGTACACTGAAGCTTTCTTT.

The chain carries TRBV19 and TRBJ1-5, with 7 bases aligning to TRBD1. J gave up 0 bases and V 6 bases, and 14 bases lay outside the gene matches. Looked up from germline, CDR1 is LNHDA and CDR2 is SQIVND (reference sequence). There are 18 residues in the CDR3. The CDR3 here is CASRDDREGVGSNQPQHF. CDR3 in DNA: TGTGCCAGTAGAGACGACAGGGAGGGCGTGGGTAGCAATCAGCCCCAGCATTTT.

This clonotype has a handful of counts. The rearrangement uses TRBV10-3 and TRBJ2-2; 11 nucleotides line up with TRBD1. Trimming cost V 8 bases and J 0 bases; bases outside gene matches: 2. CDR1 and CDR2 (germline): ENHRY, SYGVKD. This CDR3 has 15 residues. CDR3 sequence: CAIRTGGANTGELFF. The CDR3 region has the DNA TGTGCCATCCGGACAGGGGGCGCGAACACCGGGGAGCTGTTTTTT.

The gene calls are TRBV19 and TRBJ1-5; D perhaps matches TRBD1 (5 bases). CDR3 length equals 15 residues. Germline CDR1 LNHDA, CDR2 SQIVND (reference sequence). V was clipped by 7 bases and J by 7 bases, with 20 bases between them. This CDR3 reads CASTPFLTDLQPQHF. As DNA, the CDR3 is TGTGCCAGTACCCCCTTTCTGACAGACCTCCAGCCCCAGCATTTT.

This sequence joins TRBV2 and TRBJ1-1; D call uncertain. V lost 6 bases and J 5 bases, leaving 19 bases between the germline ends. CDR1 and CDR2 (germline): SNHLY, FYNNEI. The CDR3 spans 15 residues. This CDR3 is CASSVEGAEKTEAFF. CDR3 in DNA: TGTGCCAGCAGCGTTGAGGGTGCCGAAAAGACTGAAGCTTTCTTT.

As concerns this clonotype: A read error may be the cause here, since a much bigger clone is one base away. The gene calls are TRBV7-9 and TRBJ1-6, with D unclear. The ends were cut back, 5 bases at V and 7 bases at J, with 15 bases in the middle. Germline CDR1 and CDR2: SEHNR and FQNEAQ (reference sequence). CDR3 length: 15 residues. The CDR3 region is CASSQMAIPNSPLHF. The CDR3 coding sequence is TGTGCCAGCAGCCAAATGGCCATCCCCAATTCACCCCTCCACTTT.